These 10 T cell receptor beta chains originate from one sample sequenced in a study of blood T cell repertoires in COVID-19 (TCRdb year 2020). Library preparation was by the immunoSEQ multiplex PCR assay. TCRdb carries this immuneACCESS record with in-frame sequences only. Its versions omit some clonotypes, under half of them owing to an unresolved V gene in the studies checked, with the rest unexplained. The sample includes around 170,000 clones, with approximately 90% observed a single time. The top ten constitute about a quarter of the sample. The specimen was peripheral blood. These TCRs come from a man in his fifties or sixties with acute or convalescent COVID-19.

This chain links TRBV27 with TRBJ1-1; 8 nucleotides align to TRBD1. V was pared by 3 bases and J by 5 bases, with 5 bases of the junction left unmatched. Germline values: CDR1 MNHEY, CDR2 SMNVEV (reference sequence). CDR3 length: 14 residues. CDR3 in DNA: TGTGCCAGCAGTTTCCAGGGGGCTAGAACTGAAGCTTTCTTT. Protein: CASSFQGARTEAFF.

The chain couples TRBV7-3 to TRBJ1-1; D perhaps matches TRBD1 (6 bases). The V end lost 5 bases, the J end lost 4 bases, and 20 bases lay between the germline ends. This CDR3 has 16 amino acids. CDR1 and CDR2 from the germline V gene are SGHTA and FQGTGA. CDR3 residues: CASSPSGGGRSTEAFF. CDR3 in DNA: TGTGCCAGCAGCCCGAGTGGGGGGGGGCGAAGCACTGAAGCTTTCTTT.

The chain joins TRBV5-8 to TRBJ1-2; D is uncertain. Germline-derived CDR1 and CDR2 are SGHTS and YDEGEE. V was shortened by 2 bases and J by 4 bases, with 12 bases between the two germline ends. This CDR3 is built from 14 residues. Here the CDR3 reads CASSFLGRTYGYTF. CDR3 bases: TGTGCCAGCAGCTTCCTGGGGAGGACCTATGGCTACACCTTC.

The J gene is TRBJ2-7, the V gene TRBV9; possible D gene TRBD1, 7 bases. Per the germline V gene, CDR1 is SGDLS and CDR2 is YYNGEE. Between the trimmed V and J ends, which lost 2 bases and 6 bases, there was a span of 9 bases. The CDR3 runs to 12 residues. The CDR3 sequence is CASSVQGGEQYF. CDR3 in DNA: TGTGCCAGCAGCGTCCAGGGGGGCGAGCAGTACTTC.

The V gene is TRBV19, the J gene TRBJ1-3; a possible D gene is TRBD1 (6 bases). CDR3 length equals 13 residues. Germline V gives CDR1 LNHDA, CDR2 SQIVND (reference sequence). V shed 5 bases and J shed 4 bases, with 9 bases lying between them. CDR3 DNA: TGTGCCAGTAGTTCCGGACAGGGAAACACCATATATTTT. Its protein product is CASSSGQGNTIYF.

The chain joins TRBV11-2 to TRBJ1-2; D gene ambiguous. The V and J ends lost 2 bases and 6 bases respectively, with 10 bases between them. This CDR3 comprises 13 residues. Germline loops: CDR1 SGHAT, CDR2 FQNNGV. In DNA form, the CDR3 reads TGTGCCAGCAGCTTATCCGGGGAAGATGGCTACACCTTC. This translates into CASSLSGEDGYTF.

The chain uses TRBV7-8 and TRBJ2-1; 7 bases fit TRBD1. Unmatched junction bases numbered 13, after V lost 5 bases and J lost 6 bases. The length of the CDR3 is 16 residues. The germline V gene has CDR1 SGHVS and CDR2 FQNEAQ. CDR3 sequence: CASSGQDRLRFNEQFF. The CDR3 coding sequence is TGTGCCAGCAGCGGACAGGACAGGCTTAGGTTCAATGAGCAGTTCTTC.

This sequence joins TRBV6-6 and TRBJ1-2; a weak D match, TRBD1 (5 bases). The CDR3 runs to 17 residues. Germline assignment: CDR1 MNHNY and CDR2 SVGAGI (reference sequence). Trimming took off 5 bases at V and 4 bases at J, with 23 bases between the two ends. CDR3 protein: CASSPRDGGPSLYGYTF. CDR3 nucleotide sequence: TGTGCCAGCAGTCCCCGGGACGGGGGTCCTTCACTCTATGGCTACACCTTC.

V usage is TRBV5-1 and J usage is TRBJ1-5, with 11 bases lining up with TRBD1. This CDR3 spans 16 amino acids. The ends lost 4 bases at V and 7 bases at J; junction bases unmatched: 10. Germline CDR1 SGHRS, CDR2 YFSETQ. CDR3 coding DNA: TGCGCCAGCAGCCCAGGACAGGGGGCTACGAAACAGCCCCAGCATTTT. This sequence encodes CASSPGQGATKQPQHF.

The chain combines TRBV5-1 with TRBJ1-1; no definite D call. Germline CDR1 reads SGHRS; CDR2 reads YFSETQ. This CDR3 is built from 14 residues. V was trimmed by 3 bases and J by 4 bases, leaving 13 bases between them. The CDR3 loop reads CASSSRGRGTEAFF. The CDR3 DNA follows: TGCGCCAGCAGCTCCCGGGGTCGGGGCACTGAAGCTTTCTTT.